The subject of this entry is one TCR beta chain. The antigen is undetermined. V lost 3 bases and J lost 4, with 13 bases in between. CDR3 length equals 15 residues. Germline V CDR1 and CDR2: SGHVS, FQNEAQ. TCRdb's table, derived via immunoSEQ multiplex PCR, lists solely in-frame clones and lacks some. This sample has about 10,000 clones, with almost 70% found just once. This specimen comes from a study of immune cell composition in non-small cell lung cancer. Findings of the study overall: In adenocarcinoma, maximal tumour-associated clone frequency tracked TIL tumour reactivity.

The sample consisted of lung tumor tissue. This TCR came from a human donor with non-small cell lung cancer. The chain links TRBV7-8 to TRBJ1-3; the D gene is possibly TRBD1 (6 bases). The CDR3 region has the DNA TGTGCCAGCAGCTTTTTACCGGGACAAGGAAACACCATATATTTT. This encodes CASSFLPGQGNTIYF.